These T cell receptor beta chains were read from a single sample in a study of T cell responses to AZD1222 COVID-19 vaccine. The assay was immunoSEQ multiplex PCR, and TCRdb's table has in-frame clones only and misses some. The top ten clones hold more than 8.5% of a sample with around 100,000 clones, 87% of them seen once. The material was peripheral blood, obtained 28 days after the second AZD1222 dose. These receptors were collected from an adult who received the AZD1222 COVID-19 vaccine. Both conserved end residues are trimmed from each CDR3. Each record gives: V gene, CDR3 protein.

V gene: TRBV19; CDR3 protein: ASKSGGNTQY
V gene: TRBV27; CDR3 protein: ASSLGAGTTDNEQF
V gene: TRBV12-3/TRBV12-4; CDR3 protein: ASTVGFNYGYT
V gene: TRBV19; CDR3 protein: ASSIDLLGSGTDTQY
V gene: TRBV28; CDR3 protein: ASSFQVNSPLH
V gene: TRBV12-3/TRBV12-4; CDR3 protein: ASRPTGNTIY
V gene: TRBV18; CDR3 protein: ASSPYHGQGAADTQY
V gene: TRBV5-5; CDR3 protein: ASSLAGTDQPQH
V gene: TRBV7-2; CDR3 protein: ASSLGQGDTYEQY
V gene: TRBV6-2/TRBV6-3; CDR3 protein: ASSQASYEQY
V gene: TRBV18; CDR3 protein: ASSALAPQGSYISGNTIY
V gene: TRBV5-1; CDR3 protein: ASSLGPRQGDNYGYT
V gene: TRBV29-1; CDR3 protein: SSQGGGETQY
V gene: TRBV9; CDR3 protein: ASSGDRGSTDTQY
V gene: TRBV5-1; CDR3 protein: ASSPGLVLATGNTIY
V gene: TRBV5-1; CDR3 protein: ASSLARAYEQF
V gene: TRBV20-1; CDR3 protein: SAAQGYEQY
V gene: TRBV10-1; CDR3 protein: ASSQRPANSPLH
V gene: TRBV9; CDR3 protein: ASSYGGNTEAF
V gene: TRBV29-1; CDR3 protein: SARDSPNEKLF
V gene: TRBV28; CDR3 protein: ASSPTTRATYTDTQY
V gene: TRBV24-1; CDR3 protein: ATSEGPGQYTGTRDSNEQF
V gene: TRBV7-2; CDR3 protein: ASSFQGQSWGNEQF
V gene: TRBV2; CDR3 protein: ASTWTGDGELF
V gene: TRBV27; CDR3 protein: ASRPRVPSNQPQH
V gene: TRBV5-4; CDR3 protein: ASSVQGGEKLF
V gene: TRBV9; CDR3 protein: ASSPHMGGGEQY
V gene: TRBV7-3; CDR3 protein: ASSLAGGQDEQF
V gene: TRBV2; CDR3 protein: ASSEGWGSGSPDTQY
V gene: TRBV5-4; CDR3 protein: ASSLVERGGGEQF
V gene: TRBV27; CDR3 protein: ASSFTPLAGELF
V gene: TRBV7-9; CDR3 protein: ASSQGTDEQY
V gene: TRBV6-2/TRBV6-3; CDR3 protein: ASSYLTIGKSPLH
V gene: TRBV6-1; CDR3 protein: ASSEVWTGNTEAF
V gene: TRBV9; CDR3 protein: ASNPEGLGTEAF
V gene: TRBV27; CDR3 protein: ASSWGRKGEKLF
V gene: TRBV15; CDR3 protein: ATSRDRGGSNQPQH
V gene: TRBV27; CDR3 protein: ASSLTSHKTGKLF
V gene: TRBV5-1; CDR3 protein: ASSLRGNPTDTQY
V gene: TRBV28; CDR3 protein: ASSFGLWDNSPLH
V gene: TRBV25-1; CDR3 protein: ASSELRQGNEKLF
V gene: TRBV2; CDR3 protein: ASSETPLGGLSPLH
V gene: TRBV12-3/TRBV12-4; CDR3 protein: ASSLDGIYEQY
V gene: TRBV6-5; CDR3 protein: ASSYRAGSGYT
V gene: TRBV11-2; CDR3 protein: ASSLGHPSYNEQF
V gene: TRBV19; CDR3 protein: ASIPLQPQH
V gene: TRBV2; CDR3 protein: ASIGSAGSQPQH
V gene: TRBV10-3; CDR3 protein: AISGTEPYEQY
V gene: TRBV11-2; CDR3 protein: ASSLGRQETQY
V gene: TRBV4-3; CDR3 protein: ASSQDRLAYNEQF